This paragraph reports one TCR beta chain. Its antigen is undetermined. The sample originates from a study of T cell responses to AZD1222 COVID-19 vaccine. V trimming: 6 bases; J trimming: 4 bases; junction bases outside the gene matches: 3. The CDR3 runs to 13 residues. Study observations and caveats: Donors were chiefly white British, with a greater number of females, and clonal diversity was perhaps underestimated. Reportedly, nearly half of unique spike TCRs recognized epitopes outside B.1.351/B.1.1.7 mutations.

The repertoire was sequenced with immunoSEQ multiplex PCR; TCRdb's copy has only in-frame clones and lacks some. The profile shows some 180,000 clones, just over 90% of them singletons. Second-dose schedules of about 4 or about 12 weeks were combined. The source of this sequence is an adult who received the AZD1222 COVID-19 vaccine. This chain links TRBV12-3 or TRBV12-4 with TRBJ1-2; 9 bases are shared with TRBD1. Sample: peripheral blood, taken 28 days after the second AZD1222 dose. The chain's CDR3 is CASRRQGVYGYTF. The CDR3 region has the DNA TGTGCCAGCAGAAGACAGGGGGTCTATGGCTACACCTTC.